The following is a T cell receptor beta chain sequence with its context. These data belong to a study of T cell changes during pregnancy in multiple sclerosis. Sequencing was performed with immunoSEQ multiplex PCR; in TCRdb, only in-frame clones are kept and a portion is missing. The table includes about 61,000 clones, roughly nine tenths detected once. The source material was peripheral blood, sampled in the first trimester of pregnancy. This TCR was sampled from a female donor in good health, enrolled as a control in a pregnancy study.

The CDR3 DNA follows: TGTGCCAGCAGCTTAGAGACTAGCGGGAGGGGAAATGAGCAGTTCTTC. Translating gives CASSLETSGRGNEQFF. The V and J genes are TRBV7-9 and TRBJ2-1; TRBD2 aligns across 14 bases. Germline CDR1 and CDR2: SEHNR and FQNEAQ (reference sequence). Trimming took 1 base from V and 7 from J; bases not matched to a gene: 3. The CDR3 is 16 residues long.